These 13 T cell receptor beta chains were sequenced from one sample in a study of cytomegalovirus exposure and HLA in healthy donors. 60 Vbeta and 13 Jbeta primers were used in PCR. Sequencing was performed with immunoSEQ multiplex PCR; in TCRdb, only in-frame clones are kept and a portion is missing. The table lists about 200,000 clones. Sequenced: PBMCs. These receptors came from a boy aged 5 to 17 in good health and CMV-seronegative.

The genes are TRBV7-3 and TRBJ2-3, with 11 bases lining up with TRBD2. The CDR3 is 16 amino acids. Germline CDR1 and CDR2: SGHTA and FQGTGA. The ends lost 5 bases at V and 11 bases at J; junction bases unmatched: 15. The CDR3 nucleotides read TGTGCCAGCAGCACCGGGACTAGCGGTTCCAGCGGAGGGCAGTATTTT. Protein sequence: CASSTGTSGSSGGQYF.

This chain joins TRBV6-5 and TRBJ1-5; no reliable D call. The length of the CDR3 is 16 residues. Germline V gene sequence: CDR1 MNHEY, CDR2 SVGAGI. The V end was cut by 4 bases, the J end by 0 bases, with 13 bases between. The CDR3 bases are TGTGCCAGCAGTTCTGCGAGTGGTCTTAGCAATCAGCCCCAGCATTTT. Amino acid sequence: CASSSASGLSNQPQHF.

The V gene is TRBV6-5, the J gene TRBJ2-5; 8 bases are a match to TRBD2. Germline CDR1 and CDR2: MNHEY and SVGAGI. The V gene end was trimmed by 8 bases and the J gene end by 4 bases; junction bases not matched to a gene: 9. CDR3 length: 14 residues. CDR3 in amino acids: CASGERGSLETQYF. Here the CDR3 DNA reads TGTGCCAGCGGCGAGCGGGGGTCATTAGAGACCCAGTACTTC.

The chain combines TRBV2 with TRBJ2-2; possible D gene TRBD2, 6 bases. V was cut by 7 bases and J by 1 base, with 7 bases left in between. The germline CDR1 and CDR2 sequences are SNHLY and FYNNEI. The CDR3 consists of 13 residues. Here the CDR3 reads CASTGRNTGELFF. As DNA, the CDR3 is TGTGCCAGCACCGGGAGGAACACCGGGGAGCTGTTTTTT.

V is TRBV5-8 and J is TRBJ2-6; 9 positions match TRBD1. The V and J ends lost 4 bases and 1 base, in that order; junction bases with no gene match: 6. The germline CDR1 and CDR2 sequences are SGHTS and YDEGEE. CDR3 length: 17 amino acids. CDR3 protein: CASSGTGFRSGANVLTF. CDR3 sequence (DNA): TGTGCCAGCAGCGGGACAGGGTTTAGGTCTGGGGCCAACGTCCTGACTTTC.

The chain couples TRBV5-8 to TRBJ1-1; 8 bases agree with TRBD1. Germline-derived CDR1 and CDR2 are SGHTS and YDEGEE. The CDR3 is 13 residues long. The V and J ends lost 2 bases and 11 bases, in that order; junction bases with no gene match: 8. CDR3 in DNA: TGTGCCAGCAGCTTACTCCAGGGGGCTTTGGCTTTCTTT. Translating it yields CASSLLQGALAFF. Combining the CDR3 with reference TRBV5-8 and TRBJ1-1 gives the whole variable domain EAGVTQSPTHLIKTRGQQATLRCSPISGHTSVYWYQQALGLGLQFLLWYDEGEERNRGNFPPRFSGRQFPNYSSELNVNALELEDSALYLCASSLLQGALAFFGQGTRLTVV.

This sequence joins TRBV7-8 and TRBJ2-3; D may be TRBD1 (6 bases). Trimming left V 2 bases short and J 3 bases short, with 12 bases between. CDR3 size: 15 residues. The germline V gene has CDR1 SGHVS and CDR2 FQNEAQ. Here the CDR3 DNA reads TGTGCCAGCAGCTTAACAGGGACAAGAACAGATACGCAGTATTTT. Its protein product is CASSLTGTRTDTQYF.

The chain has TRBV5-5 and TRBJ1-1; TRBD1 matches at 11 bases. J was trimmed by 1 base and V by 4 bases; bases with no gene match: 6. CDR1 is SGHKS, CDR2 YYEKEE, per germline (reference sequence). The CDR3 has 16 amino acids. The CDR3 DNA is TGTGCCAGCAGCCTAGGGACAGGGGGAGGGAACACTGAAGCTTTCTTT. Protein sequence: CASSLGTGGGNTEAFF.

The chain is built from TRBV5-1 and TRBJ2-3; D not certain. Germline assignment: CDR1 SGHRS and CDR2 YFSETQ. V lost 1 base, J lost 3 bases, and 9 bases lay in between. The CDR3 contains 14 residues. The CDR3 nucleotides read TGCGCCAGCAGCTTGCTAGTCGGTACAGATACGCAGTATTTT. Protein product: CASSLLVGTDTQYF. The variable domain in full, with the rest retrieved from reference TRBV5-1 and TRBJ2-3, is KAGVTQTPRYLIKTRGQQVTLSCSPISGHRSVSWYQQTPGQGLQFLFEYFSETQRNKGNFPGRFSGRQFSNSRSEMNVSTLELGDSALYLCASSLLVGTDTQYFGPGTRLTVL.

V is TRBV30 and J is TRBJ1-1; D is possibly TRBD1 (5 bases). The CDR3 covers 11 residues. Germline assignment: CDR1 GTSNPN and CDR2 SVGIG (reference sequence). The ends were cut back, 1 base at V and 5 bases at J, with 5 bases in the middle. This chain's CDR3 is CAWSGQTEAFF. The CDR3 DNA reads TGTGCCTGGAGTGGACAGACTGAAGCTTTCTTT.

The J gene is TRBJ1-2, the V gene TRBV7-9; D may be TRBD1 (6 bases). CDR3 length equals 13 residues. Germline V gene lookup returns CDR1 SEHNR and CDR2 FQNEAQ (reference sequence). Trimming stripped 4 bases from V and 4 bases from J, with 10 bases between. The CDR3 spells CASSSGVAYGYTF. The CDR3 bases are TGTGCCAGCAGCTCAGGGGTTGCCTATGGCTACACCTTC.

The gene calls are TRBV19 and TRBJ1-2; 8 positions agree with TRBD1. After removal of 5 bases from V and 0 bases from J, the junction contained 17 bases not matched to a gene. Germline CDR1 LNHDA, CDR2 SQIVND (reference sequence). The length of the CDR3 is 19 residues. The CDR3 sequence is CASSLLPWTGHPANYGYTF. In DNA, the CDR3 is TGTGCCAGTAGTCTGCTCCCCTGGACAGGGCACCCAGCTAACTATGGCTACACCTTC.

The CDR3 loop is CAWSVIWPTEAFF. The CDR3 DNA reads as TGTGCCTGGAGCGTGATCTGGCCCACTGAAGCTTTCTTT. The chain carries TRBV30 and TRBJ1-1; D not resolved. CDR1 is GTSNPN, CDR2 SVGIG, per germline (reference sequence). This CDR3 contains 13 residues. Trimming shortened V by 3 bases and J by 4 bases, and 12 bases separated the two germline ends.